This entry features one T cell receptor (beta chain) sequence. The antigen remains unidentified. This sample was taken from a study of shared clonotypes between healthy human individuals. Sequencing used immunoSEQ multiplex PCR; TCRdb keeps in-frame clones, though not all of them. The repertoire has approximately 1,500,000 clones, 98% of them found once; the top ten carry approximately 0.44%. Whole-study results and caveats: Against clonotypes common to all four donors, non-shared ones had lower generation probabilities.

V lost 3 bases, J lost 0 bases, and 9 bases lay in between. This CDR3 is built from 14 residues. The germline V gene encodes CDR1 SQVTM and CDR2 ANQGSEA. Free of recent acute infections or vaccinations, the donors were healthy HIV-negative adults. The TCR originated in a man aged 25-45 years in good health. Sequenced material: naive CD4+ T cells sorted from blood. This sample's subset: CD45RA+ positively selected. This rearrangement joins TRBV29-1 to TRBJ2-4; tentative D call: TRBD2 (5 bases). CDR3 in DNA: TGCAGCGTTGAGCGGGTCCTAGCCAAAAACATTCAGTACTTC. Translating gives CSVERVLAKNIQYF.